One and the same sample provided the 32 T cell receptor beta chains below, sequenced in a study of cytomegalovirus exposure and HLA in healthy donors. The PCR contained 60 Vbeta and 13 Jbeta primers. Repertoires were generated with immunoSEQ multiplex PCR, while TCRdb's copy carries only in-frame clones and drops some. The repertoire consists of around 97,000 clones, with approximately 9% occurring once and the leading ten covering 5.1%. The specimen sequenced was PBMCs. Receptor source: a man between 45 and 60 years old in good health and CMV-seropositive.

V gene TRBV4-1 combines with J gene TRBJ1-5; D is unclear. Germline V gene data show CDR1 as MGHRA and CDR2 as YSYEKL. The V gene lost 6 bases and the J gene lost 0 bases, with 12 bases spanning the gap. This CDR3 has 15 amino acids. The CDR3 coding sequence is TGCGCCAGCAGTCCCTACCAGGATAGCAATCAGCCCCAGCATTTT. Amino acid sequence: CASSPYQDSNQPQHF.

This clone has a handful of counts. This chain links TRBV28 with TRBJ1-1, with unresolved D. Germline V gene sequence: CDR1 MDHEN, CDR2 SYDVKM. The CDR3 contains 14 residues. Deletions cut 2 bases from V and 0 bases from J, with 7 bases between. CDR3 nucleotide sequence: TGTGCCAGCAGTTTAGGGGAGTTGAACACTGAAGCTTTCTTT. Protein product: CASSLGELNTEAFF. Full variable domain (outside the CDR3, taken from reference TRBV28 and TRBJ1-1): DVKVTQSSRYLVKRTGEKVFLECVQDMDHENMFWYRQDPGLGLRLIYFSYDVKMKEKGDIPEGYSVSREKKERFSLILESASTNQTSMYLCASSLGELNTEAFFGQGTRLTVV.

The rearrangement uses TRBV18 and TRBJ1-2, with TRBD1 as a possible D gene (5 bases). V gave up 3 bases and J gave up 7 bases, with 6 bases separating them. CDR3 size: 11 residues. The germline V gene encodes CDR1 KGHSH and CDR2 LQKENI. The CDR3 DNA reads TGTGCCAGCTCACCGGGGGGTGGCTACACCTTC. Residues: CASSPGGGYTF.

This clone was found a few times. V and J are TRBV5-5 and TRBJ1-1; TRBD1 matches at 10 bases. Per germline, CDR1 SGHKS and CDR2 YYEKEE (reference sequence). J gave up 0 bases and V 2 bases, and 7 bases lay outside the gene matches. This CDR3 has 17 amino acids. CDR3 residues: CASSFLGTGDVNTEAFF. The CDR3 DNA reads as TGTGCCAGCAGCTTTTTAGGGACAGGGGATGTGAACACTGAAGCTTTCTTT.

Only a few counts were recorded for this clone. J is TRBJ2-7 and V is TRBV28, with D maybe TRBD1 (6 bases). The germline gives CDR1 MDHEN, CDR2 SYDVKM. Between the trimmed V and J ends, which lost 3 bases and 0 bases, there was a span of 12 bases. CDR3 size: 15 residues. The CDR3 coding sequence is TGTGCCAGCAGTTTCAGGGGAGTAGGCTCCTACGAGCAGTACTTC. It specifies CASSFRGVGSYEQYF.

The table lists this clone with a few counts. An end of the junction differs from the germline gene, which may be a read error. The V gene is TRBV11-2, the J gene TRBJ2-1, with 9 bases matching TRBD2. CDR1 and CDR2 from the germline V gene are SGHAT and FQNNGV. The CDR3 spans 11 residues. The DNA of the CDR3 is TGTGCCAGCAGTTTAGCGGGAGTAAAGTTCTTC. The encoded protein is CASSLAGVKFF.

The CDR3 DNA reads as TGTGCCACCAGCAGGTCAGGGACAGCCGGAACTAATGAAAAACTGTTTTTT. Residues: CATSRSGTAGTNEKLFF. This chain links TRBV15 with TRBJ1-4, with TRBD1 matching over 7 bases. Per the germline V gene, CDR1 is LNHNV and CDR2 is YYDKDF (reference sequence). J gave up 1 base and V 3 bases, and 8 bases lay outside the gene matches. This CDR3 has 17 amino acids.

This clone was picked up a small number of times. One end of the junction varies from germline; a read error may be responsible. This chain connects TRBV7-2 to TRBJ2-7; 11 bases match TRBD2. Germline CDR1 reads SGHTA; CDR2 reads FQGNSA. The CDR3 covers 14 residues. The CDR3 bases are TGTGCCAGCAGCTTAGTCCCTACTAGCGGGAGCCCAGAATTC. It yields the protein CASSLVPTSGSPEF.

V and J are TRBV10-3 and TRBJ1-6, with D perhaps TRBD1 (6 bases). The germline V gene encodes CDR1 ENHRY and CDR2 SYGVKD. Trimming removed 11 bases from V and 2 bases from J, with 16 bases in between. This CDR3 has 15 amino acids. For the CDR3, the DNA is TGTGCCGTCGCCAGGGGACAAACCTATAATTCACCCCTCCACTTT. Residues: CAVARGQTYNSPLHF.

The chain is built from TRBV10-3 and TRBJ1-1, with D unresolved. The CDR3 has 14 amino acids. Between the trimmed V and J ends, which lost 7 bases and 3 bases, there was a span of 15 bases. The germline gives CDR1 ENHRY, CDR2 SYGVKD. The CDR3 is CAITKTSQDTEAFF. DNA for the CDR3: TGTGCCATCACCAAGACATCCCAGGACACTGAAGCTTTCTTT.

This clone has only a few counts. The chain recombines TRBV11-2 with TRBJ1-3; 7 bases are shared with TRBD1. J lost 8 bases, V lost 6 bases, and 7 bases had no gene match. Germline CDR1 and CDR2: SGHAT and FQNNGV. This CDR3 has 13 amino acids. The CDR3 loop reads CASRTDRDDTIYF. The CDR3 bases are TGTGCCAGCAGAACCGACAGGGACGACACCATATATTTT.

The chain has TRBV5-6 and TRBJ2-2; 11 positions match TRBD1. The CDR3 is 16 residues long. Looked up from germline, CDR1 is SGHDT and CDR2 is YYEEEE. The V segment lost 5 bases and the J segment 4 bases; nucleotides outside the gene matches: 7. The CDR3 spells CASRGQGAPGTGELFF. Written as DNA, the CDR3 is TGTGCCAGCAGAGGACAGGGGGCGCCCGGCACCGGGGAGCTGTTTTTT.

In its sample, this clone was seen a few times. This chain links TRBV4-1 with TRBJ2-1, with D possibly TRBD2 on 5 matching bases. This CDR3 region has 16 residues. Per the germline V gene, CDR1 is MGHRA and CDR2 is YSYEKL. The V end lost 2 bases, the J end lost 5 bases, and 16 bases lay between the germline ends. The CDR3 here is CASSQSSAAADNEQFF. The CDR3 DNA sequence: TGCGCCAGCAGCCAATCATCGGCAGCGGCCGACAATGAGCAGTTCTTC.

The gene calls are TRBV2 and TRBJ1-4, with D tentatively TRBD1 (6 bases). The germline CDR1 and CDR2 sequences are SNHLY and FYNNEI. Trimming pared 4 bases from V and 4 bases from J, leaving 10 bases between. The CDR3 spans 14 residues. The CDR3 is CASSGTEFNEKLFF. Written as DNA, the CDR3 is TGTGCCAGCAGTGGGACAGAATTTAATGAAAAACTGTTTTTT.

In this sample, this clone turned up many times. J is TRBJ2-2 and V is TRBV6-5; a possible D gene is TRBD1 (5 bases). CDR1 is MNHEY and CDR2 is SVGAGI in the germline V gene. This CDR3 contains 16 residues. V was clipped by 2 bases and J by 2 bases, with 12 bases between them. CDR3 in DNA: TGTGCCAGCAGTTACGACAGCCCACGCAACACCGGGGAGCTGTTTTTT. Its protein product is CASSYDSPRNTGELFF.

The rearrangement links TRBV5-1 to TRBJ1-1; 7 nucleotides align to TRBD1. Per germline, CDR1 SGHRS and CDR2 YFSETQ. The CDR3 is 16 amino acids. V shed 2 bases and J 1 base; nucleotides not matched to a gene: 8. The CDR3 sequence: CASSLGGVGRNTEAFF. CDR3 nucleotide sequence: TGCGCCAGCAGCTTAGGGGGCGTGGGGAGGAACACTGAAGCTTTCTTT.

The CDR3 protein is CSVEKVRAVNTEAFF. The CDR3 DNA is TGCAGCGTTGAAAAGGTGCGGGCGGTGAACACTGAAGCTTTCTTT. The rearrangement links TRBV29-1 to TRBJ1-1; no definite D call. The germline V gene has CDR1 SQVTM and CDR2 ANQGSEA. This CDR3 is built from 15 residues. Trimming took off 2 bases at V and 0 bases at J, with 13 bases between the two ends.

The chain employs TRBV10-3 and TRBJ2-7; 14 nucleotides match TRBD2. Germline V CDR1 and CDR2: ENHRY, SYGVKD. The junction had 5 bases not matched to a gene; V was cut back by 4 bases and J by 0 bases. The CDR3 is 17 amino acids. CDR3 residues: CAISVSTSGRGSYEQYF. CDR3 sequence (DNA): TGTGCCATCAGTGTCTCGACTAGCGGGAGGGGCTCCTACGAGCAGTACTTC.

A few counts support this clone. The rearrangement uses TRBV28 and TRBJ1-4; no clear D. V was cut by 2 bases and J by 4 bases, with 5 bases left in between. From germline, CDR1 is MDHEN and CDR2 SYDVKM. The CDR3 extends over 13 amino acids. CDR3 sequence reads: CASSLVSNEKLFF. The CDR3 DNA sequence: TGTGCCAGCAGTTTAGTCAGTAATGAAAAACTGTTTTTT.

This clone has only a few counts. This chain uses TRBV7-6 with TRBJ1-2; TRBD1 aligns across 7 bases. This CDR3 is built from 14 residues. J lost 7 bases, V lost 4 bases, and 9 bases had no gene match. CDR1 is SGHVS and CDR2 is FNYEAQ in the germline V gene. DNA for the CDR3: TGTGCCAGCAGCTCCAAAGGGGGCGGCGGTGGCTACACCTTC. It yields the protein CASSSKGGGGGYTF.

This clone was seen more than once but under ten times. The chain uses TRBV29-1 and TRBJ2-1; 8 bases map to TRBD2. In germline, CDR1 is SQVTM, CDR2 ANQGSEA. This CDR3 has 13 amino acids. The V gene end was trimmed by 5 bases and the J gene end by 10 bases; junction bases not matched to a gene: 10. This chain's CDR3 is CSVFSGIGKEQFF. In DNA, the CDR3 is TGCAGCGTTTTTAGCGGGATCGGGAAAGAGCAGTTCTTC.

This chain uses TRBV5-4 with TRBJ2-1; 8 positions agree with TRBD2. The CDR3 runs 15 residues. After removal of 1 base from V and 8 bases from J, the junction contained 8 bases not matched to a gene. CDR1 and CDR2 (germline): SGHNT, YYREEE (reference sequence). CDR3 in amino acids: CASSLFEREMHEQFF. CDR3 nucleotides: TGTGCCAGCAGCTTGTTCGAGCGGGAGATGCATGAGCAGTTCTTC. Full variable domain (remainder filled in from reference TRBV5-4 and TRBJ2-1): ETGVTQSPTHLIKTRGQQVTLRCSSQSGHNTVSWYQQALGQGPQFIFQYYREEENGRGNFPPRFSGLQFPNYSSELNVNALELDDSALYLCASSLFEREMHEQFFGPGTRLTVL.

The chain links TRBV15 to TRBJ1-5, with TRBD1 matching 8 bases. Trimming removed 3 bases from V and 7 bases from J; junction bases left unmatched: 14. The V gene's germline CDR1 is LNHNV and CDR2 YYDKDF (reference sequence). The CDR3 has 17 amino acids. CDR3 in DNA: TGTGCCACCAGCAGCCGAACAGGCGGGACAGGTTTACAGCCCCAGCATTTT. Its translation is CATSSRTGGTGLQPQHF.

This clone was found a few times. CDR3 in DNA: TGTGCCAGCAGCTTTCCTCCGAGGAAGAACACCGGGGAGCTGTTTTTT. This codes for CASSFPPRKNTGELFF. This rearrangement joins TRBV7-3 to TRBJ2-2; D is ambiguous. Deletions cut 3 bases from V and 1 base from J, with 12 bases between. This CDR3 region has 16 residues. Germline-derived CDR1 and CDR2 are SGHTA and FQGTGA.

The chain is built from TRBV11-1 and TRBJ2-3, with 9 bases matching TRBD2. The CDR3 loop spans 16 amino acids. Germline V lookup: CDR1 SGHAT, CDR2 FQDESV (reference sequence). The J segment lost 1 base and the V segment lost 5 bases, leaving 7 bases of the junction unmatched. CDR3 loop: CASSKRGRAGTDTQYF. The CDR3 region has the DNA TGTGCCAGCAGCAAGCGCGGGAGGGCCGGCACAGATACGCAGTATTTT.

The gene calls are TRBV4-3 and TRBJ2-7; 9 bases agree with TRBD2. The V gene end was trimmed by 0 bases and the J gene end by 3 bases; junction bases not matched to a gene: 6. This CDR3 is 16 amino acids long. Germline CDR1 is LGHNA and CDR2 is YSLEER. Written as DNA, the CDR3 is TGCGCCAGCAGCCAAGACGTCACTAGCGGGTACTACGAGCAGTACTTC. This translates into CASSQDVTSGYYEQYF.

This chain uses TRBV11-3 with TRBJ2-1; 12 bases align to TRBD2. The CDR3 extends over 17 amino acids. With V trimmed by 5 bases and J by 6 bases, 11 bases remained unmatched. CDR1 SGHNT and CDR2 YENEEA come from the germline V gene. The CDR3, as DNA: TGTGCCAGCAGCGGCGGACTAGCGGGACCCGTACCCAATGAGCAGTTCTTC. Residues: CASSGGLAGPVPNEQFF.

This chain connects TRBV11-3 to TRBJ2-3, with D uncertain. From germline, CDR1 is SGHNT and CDR2 YENEEA. Trimming took off 1 base at V and 5 bases at J, with 16 bases between the two ends. The CDR3 covers 16 residues. DNA of the CDR3: TGTGCCAGCAGCTTAGGACGTTCTCCAGGTATAGATACGCAGTATTTT. Translation gives CASSLGRSPGIDTQYF.

The rearrangement links TRBV28 to TRBJ2-7, with a tentative D call TRBD1 (6 bases). The CDR3 contains 16 residues. Trimming stripped 7 bases from V and 2 bases from J, with 21 bases between. Germline V gene lookup returns CDR1 MDHEN and CDR2 SYDVKM. The CDR3 loop is CASNPLHGTPPYEQYF. CDR3 nucleotides: TGTGCCAGCAACCCCTTACACGGGACACCCCCCTACGAGCAGTACTTC.

This chain joins TRBV28 and TRBJ2-7; maybe TRBD1 (5 bases). CDR1 is MDHEN, CDR2 SYDVKM, per germline. The CDR3 length is 9 residues. The V end lost 8 bases, the J end lost 9 bases, and 8 bases lay between the germline ends. Here the CDR3 reads CASGQTQYF. The CDR3 DNA reads TGTGCCAGCGGACAAACGCAGTACTTC.

In its sample, this clone was seen a few times. The gene calls are TRBV10-3 and TRBJ1-2, with TRBD1 identical over 9 bases. The ends lost 6 bases at V and 7 bases at J; junction bases unmatched: 12. Germline assignment: CDR1 ENHRY and CDR2 SYGVKD. This CDR3 has 15 residues. As DNA, the CDR3 is TGTGCCATCAGGGCGTCCCGGGACAGGGAATTTGGCTACACCTTC. Its protein product is CAIRASRDREFGYTF.

This clone was recorded a few times. This sequence joins TRBV9 and TRBJ1-3; possibly TRBD1 for D (6 bases). V was pared by 0 bases and J by 5 bases, with 12 bases between. Germline CDR1 SGDLS, CDR2 YYNGEE. The length of the CDR3 is 15 residues. CDR3 in amino acids: CASSVDYRARNTIYF. Written as DNA, the CDR3 is TGTGCCAGCAGCGTAGATTACAGGGCAAGAAACACCATATATTTT.